This paragraph reports one TCR beta chain. This entry comes from a study of CD8 T cells in Susac syndrome. CD8+ and CD4+ T cells taken from blood had their TCR beta sequenced. cDNA came from roughly 0.53 to 1 ug RNA primed by random hexamers. The TCR beta CDR3 was amplified by immunoSEQ multiplex PCR across 54 Vbeta, 13 Jbeta. TCRdb used MiXCR to reprocess the immunoSEQ multiplex PCR reads, holding one entry per CDR3 protein. The sample shows 250,000 to 300,000 distinct CDR3 sequences, roughly 85% of them seen only once. Trimming pared 2 bases from V and 3 bases from J, leaving 13 bases between. The CDR3 has 15 residues. The germline V gene has CDR1 SNHLY and CDR2 FYNNEI.

This TCR was recovered from a human donor with multiple sclerosis. The sequenced material came from CD8+ T cells from PBMCs. The chain carries TRBV2 and TRBJ1-2, with D possibly matching TRBD1 (5 bases). This CDR3 reads CASSESGQGDYGYTF. CDR3 sequence (DNA): TGTGCCAGCAGTGAATCGGGTCAGGGTGACTATGGCTACACCTTC. Supplemented by reference TRBV2 and TRBJ1-2, the full variable domain reads EPEVTQTPSHQVTQMGQEVILRCVPISNHLYFYWYRQILGQKVEFLVSFYNNEISEKSEIFDDQFSVERPDGSNFTLKIRSTKLEDSAMYFCASSESGQGDYGYTFGSGTRLTVV.